This T cell receptor beta chain comes out of a study of OX40 agonist ivuxolimab in advanced cancers. The study in broad terms: Ivuxolimab was an agonistic, fully human IgG2 monoclonal antibody directed against OX40 (CD134), a costimulatory receptor. Intravenous ivuxolimab was administered to patients every 2 weeks at six dose levels: 0.01, 0.1, 0.3, 1.5, 3 and 10 mg/kg. Among the 50 to 55 dose-escalation patients, 19 had hepatocellular carcinoma, approximately 15 melanoma, 9 renal cell carcinoma and 9 head and neck cancer. In the dose-escalation cohort, around 80% of patients were male, and the mean age was around 60 years with a range of roughly 20 to 80. Prior anti-PD-1, anti-PD-L1 or anti-CTLA-4 therapy was permitted, and approximately 41% of dose-escalation patients had received checkpoint inhibitors. Partial responses were achieved by three dose-escalation patients, of whom one had hepatocellular carcinoma and two had cutaneous melanoma. Peripheral TCRbeta sequencing was intended to test whether TCR sequence diversity was altered and clonal T-cell expansion was caused by ivuxolimab. The paper covers the monotherapy dose-escalation part of the phase I ivuxolimab trial, which included N ≈ 50 patients.

Genomic DNA was isolated from the sorted cells so that the TCRbeta CDR3 region could be sequenced. The immunoSEQ Assay was used to sequence the TCRbeta CDR3 regions. The immuneACCESS repertoire file appears here via TCRdb, limited to in-frame rearrangements. These files lack a portion of the clones; in checked studies, under half of the deficit traces to unresolved V genes, and the cause of the others is not known. Within this sample are more than 60,000 clones, with around 87% of them counted one time only. Around 15% of the sample goes to the ten largest clones. Paper-wide results and their limitations: The antigen specificity of the peripheral T cells that underwent clonal expansion was not determined. At doses from 0.1 to 3.0 mg/kg, clonal expansion was seen in both CD4+ and CD8+ blood T cells between baseline and week 6. Low levels of normalized T-cell clonal expansion were also seen in some nonresponding patients. In the 0.1-3.0 mg/kg groups, partial responders were among the patients with the lowest normalized peripheral clonal expansion, particularly in CD8+ T cells. After ivuxolimab, expanded clones were on average more numerous among CD8+ T cells than among CD4+ T cells.

Comment on this clone: Its antigen is unknown. Base qualities are not recorded, but no much larger clone differs from it by a single base.

Patients with a history of autoimmune disease or receiving systemic immunosuppression were excluded from the trial. Peripheral blood for TCR sequencing was collected from all dose cohorts at baseline, on cycle 4 day 1, and on cycle 7 day 1. The samples were drawn from a first-in-human, open-label, multicenter phase I dose-escalation trial of ivuxolimab. Adults with locally advanced or metastatic melanoma, renal cell carcinoma, hepatocellular carcinoma or head and neck squamous cell carcinoma were enrolled in the trial. Before TCR sequencing, CD4+ T cells and CD8+ T cells from peripheral blood were sorted into separate populations. CDR1 and CDR2 were assigned from the germline V gene (reference sequence) as GTSNPN and SVGIG. The CDR3 measures 13 amino acids from cysteine to phenylalanine. Here the CDR3 DNA is all that survives: 39 bases in frame from base 1. Trimming takes 5 bases off V and 5 bases off J; junction bases not matched to a gene: 4.

This sequence uses TRBV30 and TRBJ2-5, and 11 junctional nucleotides match TRBD1. This clonotype was obtained from an adult with an advanced solid tumor such as melanoma, head and neck, liver or kidney cancer. The material sequenced was CD4+ or CD8+ T cells sorted from blood, taken in a trial of the OX40 agonist ivuxolimab. The CDR3 corresponds to CAWGQGAAETQYF. Here is the DNA: TGTGCCTGGGGACAGGGGGCAGCGGAGACCCAGTACTTC.